This T cell receptor (beta chain) was documented in a study of cytomegalovirus exposure and HLA in healthy donors (dated by TCRdb to 2017 to 2019). About the full investigation: An earlier analysis of some 620 of the donors reported about 280 Gb of sequence data and 95 million to 120 million unique TCR beta sequences obtained from about 179 million T cells. An early release covering approximately 600 HLA-typed donors comprised about 300 gigabases of sequencing data and tens of millions of unique TCR sequences. Among the roughly 430 genotyped donors, approximately 77% belonged to the genetic ancestry cluster associated with self-reported Caucasian donors. The study aimed to test whether signatures of past pathogen exposure could be identified by cataloging public T cell receptors. The study used immunosequencing to profile the T cell repertoires of approximately 650 subjects and linked those repertoires to cytomegalovirus serostatus. Along with the roughly 670-subject first cohort, a separate validation cohort of over a hundred different subjects was used. To predict cytomegalovirus infection status, the study combined high-throughput TCR immunosequencing, statistical association of individual TCRs with disease status, and machine learning. In a later analysis, previously published TCR beta repertoires from some 640 donors were re-analyzed and high-resolution HLA genotyping was added so that TCR occurrence patterns could be studied. The later analysis used no new phenotypic data to find candidate immune exposures, relying instead on TCR beta sequences and their occurrence across donors. In an earlier analysis of a few hundred of the donors, high-throughput TCR beta sequencing was used to judge whether each TCR beta V gene segment behaved as functional or pseudogenic. Donor age, sex, ethnicity and CMV serostatus were compiled together with the repertoire data. Genome-wide SNP genotypes for about three fifths of the roughly 670 donors were used in a later genetic analysis, which treated that subset as a discovery cohort. All discovery cohort repertoires had been generated on a single sequencing platform. Both class I and class II loci were covered by HLA typing, at four-digit resolution. The number of typed donors differed by locus: about 620-640 for A, B, C, DRB1 and DQB1; 500 to 550 for DQA1; fewer than 610 for DPA1; and about 470 for DPB1. About five DR-DQ haplotypes were treated as single units for association and clustering because of strong linkage in the cohort. Across around 400 genotyped donors of the cohort, an average of about 240,000 unique TCR beta nucleotide sequences per donor were sequenced, and roughly 20% of those sequences were non-productive. Overall study results and their limits: Cytomegalovirus status was reported to be diagnosed by the classifier with high specificity and sensitivity in both the original and validation cohorts. In a later genetic analysis, a missense DCLRE1C variant was associated with V-gene and J-gene trimming of TCR beta chains, and the association was replicated in an independent cohort. CMV serostatus was the only immune exposure information available for the cohort. In a later analysis, the rate of TCR association differed among HLA loci, with DRB1 alleles having the most associated TCRs and HLA-C alleles having the fewest. Because the 87-base-pair reads could not distinguish some IMGT-functional V segments, including TRBV6-2 and TRBV6-3, those segments were excluded. A further reported finding was that TCR beta sequences accurately predicted the HLA-A and HLA-B alleles for most subjects in the first cohort. A group of highly shared sequence variants was considered likely to be a technical artifact of the sequencing pipeline. Across donors, most TCR sequences were observed very rarely, whereas some public TCRs were present in many individuals. A later analysis found that most CMV-associated TCR beta chains appeared HLA-restricted, with HLA associations seemingly driven largely by CMV exposure. Because counts were too low, roughly 18 rarely observed V segments, including chromosome 9 orphons, were left out of the earlier analysis of 587 of the donors. The study listed 150 to 200 TCR beta chains as associated with cytomegalovirus. In an earlier analysis of 587 of the donors, most TCR beta V segments were observed in productive rearrangements about 87% or about 30% of the time, broadly matching IMGT annotations. In a later genetic analysis, fewer N-insertions in productive TCRs were reported among donors in an Asian-associated ancestry cluster than the roughly 700-donor mean. Linkage disequilibrium might explain the correlated functional status among segregating V segments, but an unknown experimental factor could not be excluded. In this cohort, only TCR beta chains were sequenced, and detectable features were limited by the absence of alpha or paired-chain data. Specific HLA alleles were associated with over 15,000 TCR beta sequences at a false discovery rate of 0.05 in a later analysis. The authors suggested that the approach could potentially be generalized to other disease states and immunological phenotypes. Because HLA typing was unavailable for some donors at each locus, only the typed subset was used in association tests. Presence/absence analyses assumed roughly uniform sequencing depth across donors, an assumption that may not hold. In a later analysis, several top co-occurrence clusters were reported to appear linked to parvovirus B19, influenza, CMV and Epstein-Barr virus. When HLA alleles, especially DR and DQ, strongly co-occurred, TCR associations were difficult to assign to individual alleles. Three of the identified cytomegalovirus-associated TCR beta chains were confirmed in vitro to be specific for cytomegalovirus antigens. In a later analysis, HLA-associated TCR beta chains were found to be more clonally expanded and to have lower generation probabilities than equally common non-associated chains.

The library came from the immunoSEQ multiplex PCR assay. The multiplex PCR relied on a mix of 60 forward primers for TCR Vbeta segments and 13 reverse primers for TCR Jbeta segments. Amplification of the CDR3 region of rearranged TCR beta genes was performed with a multiplex PCR assay on genomic DNA. The Illumina HiSeq System was used to sequence the amplified TCR beta libraries as 87-base-pair reads. In the original analysis: Across the 670 or so repertoires, a later analysis counted approximately 83 million unique TCR beta chains, roughly 11 million of which were shared by at least two donors. Raw reads were error-corrected and collapsed into unique sequences with a nearest-neighbor algorithm that merged closely related sequences to remove PCR and sequencing errors. V, D and J gene segments were assigned by aligning CDR3 sequences to IMGT reference sequences. For a sequence to be retained, at least a six-nucleotide match to both a V gene segment and a J gene segment was required. Rearrangements were called productive when the CDR3 lacked stop codons and stayed in frame with V and J; all others were non-productive. Following IMGT convention, CDR3 was defined as the stretch from the second conserved V-encoded cysteine to the conserved J-encoded phenylalanine. The earlier analysis of 587 of the donors excluded any sequence lacking an unambiguous match to a single V gene segment. In an earlier analysis of 587 of the donors, a V segment was called functional when productive rearrangements were above 56.7%, and segregating when the standard deviation between donors exceeded 5%. To diagnose cytomegalovirus status from the catalog of TCR beta chain sequences, a statistical classification framework was built. In a later analysis, V and J genes were assigned by comparing TCR nucleotide sequences against IMGT/GENE-DB human TR gene sequences. The TCRdist pipeline was used in a later analysis to assign CDR3 sequences and most-parsimonious VDJ recombination scenarios. In a later analysis, each TCR beta chain was defined by its CDR3 amino acid sequence together with its V-gene family, and reads without a unique V-gene family were excluded. To address suspected cross-contamination and a sequencing artifact, a later analysis removed several hundred highly shared, low-generation-probability nucleotide sequences. In a later analysis, a clonal expansion index for each public chain was calculated from normalized within-repertoire ranks of inferred template counts. In a later analysis, generation probabilities were computed using a VDJ recombination model fitted to out-of-frame rearrangements, and the results were checked against IGoR. In a later analysis, TCR-TCR, TCR-HLA and TCR-CMV co-occurrence was scored with hypergeometric tests, and a repertoire-size bias correction was applied to TCR pairs. To estimate false discovery rates, a later analysis permuted the HLA or CMV assignments 20 times. In a later analysis, co-occurring TCRs were grouped using DBSCAN, with TCRdist sequence similarity added in when clustering inside HLA-allele-positive subsets. Repertoires with fewer than 30,000 or more than 120,000 public chains were left out of co-occurrence clustering, as were about 5 repertoires with anomalous nucleotide sharing. TCRdb retrieved this table from immuneACCESS and kept in-frame rearrangements only. Not all clones are present; in checked studies, unresolved V genes account for under half, and no reason is known for the remainder. That table is the source of V, J and clone size, and D and trimming were worked out from the DNA. The sample data list fewer than 200,000 clones, and over 75% of these were observed just once. The ten largest clones capture about 2.5% of the sample.

From the cysteine up to the phenylalanine, the CDR3 has a length of 15 residues. CDR3 DNA is the only sequence kept; it has 45 bases, read in frame from the first base. Here V drops 3 bases and J drops 7 bases, and the junction holds 7 bases not matched to any gene. The germline V gene sets CDR1 to KGHSH and CDR2 to LQKENI. The cohort was made up of 500 to 850 healthy bone marrow donors. At the time of sampling, every cohort member was nominally healthy, though immune exposures that went unrecorded were likely present. The donor was CMV seronegative and was included in the group of over 300 seronegative cohort members. Every donor gave a peripheral blood sample, and the peripheral blood mononuclear cells from that sample were used for TCR beta sequencing. The Qiagen DNeasy Blood Extraction Kit was used to extract genomic DNA from the blood cell samples. A word on this clone: Its antigen target is currently unknown. No quality values exist for individual bases; no much larger clone is one base distant.

Sequencing was done on a sample of PBMCs. The clonotype was recovered from a male donor in good health and CMV-seronegative. The rearrangement combines TRBV18 with TRBJ2-7; TRBD1 lines up with 12 middle nucleotides. The DNA sequence is given as TGTGCCAGCTCACCCGGGACAGGGGGCTTAGGTGAGCAGTACTTC. The encoded protein is CASSPGTGGLGEQYF.